This is a list of T cell receptor beta chains from one sample in a study of T cell responses to AZD1222 COVID-19 vaccine. Only in-frame clones appear in the TCRdb table, and some are missing; sequencing was by immunoSEQ multiplex PCR. The table has about 190,000 clones, approximately 90% seen once. Source: peripheral blood, taken on day 0 of AZD1222 vaccination. The receptors stem from an adult in good health. Both conserved end residues are part of each CDR3. The D gene is left open where the match is weak. Expanded clones get a size class; other rows say once, few or many, or leave the size out.

d_call: TRBD2
clone_size: .
j_call: TRBJ2-3
v_call: TRBV19
cdr3_aa: CASSIRLAGNTDTQYF
cdr3_nt: TGTGCCAGTAGTATTCGACTAGCGGGGAACACAGATACGCAGTATTTT

d_call: .
clone_size: .
j_call: TRBJ1-2
v_call: TRBV2
cdr3_aa: CAYLSYGYTF
cdr3_nt: TGTGCCTATCTCTCGTATGGCTACACCTTC

d_call: TRBD2
clone_size: .
j_call: TRBJ2-7
v_call: TRBV5-4
cdr3_aa: CASSPGTSGSGYEQYF
cdr3_nt: TGTGCCAGCAGCCCGGGGACTAGCGGGTCTGGCTACGAGCAGTACTTC

d_call: .
clone_size: .
j_call: TRBJ2-5
v_call: TRBV7-9
cdr3_aa: CASSLASGRSETQYF
cdr3_nt: TGTGCCAGCAGCTTAGCGTCGGGCAGGTCTGAGACCCAGTACTTC

d_call: .
clone_size: .
j_call: TRBJ1-3
v_call: TRBV11-2
cdr3_aa: CASSLTGTPTRGNTIYF
cdr3_nt: TGTGCCAGCAGCTTAACCGGGACGCCCACTCGTGGAAACACCATATATTTT

d_call: TRBD1
clone_size: .
j_call: TRBJ2-7
v_call: TRBV4-2
cdr3_aa: CASSQGTGGGYEQYF
cdr3_nt: TGTGCCAGCAGCCAAGGGACAGGGGGGGGCTACGAGCAGTACTTC

d_call: .
clone_size: .
j_call: TRBJ2-3
v_call: TRBV11-1
cdr3_aa: CASSDGPWRTDTQYF
cdr3_nt: TGTGCCAGCAGCGACGGGCCCTGGCGCACAGATACGCAGTATTTT

d_call: TRBD1
clone_size: .
j_call: TRBJ2-1
v_call: TRBV19
cdr3_aa: CASSMGSGQGYGEQFF
cdr3_nt: TGTGCCAGTAGTATGGGGAGCGGACAGGGGTACGGTGAGCAGTTCTTC

d_call: TRBD1
clone_size: .
j_call: TRBJ1-5
v_call: TRBV7-9
cdr3_aa: CASSRGQGPYSNQPQHF
cdr3_nt: TGTGCCAGCAGCAGAGGACAGGGCCCCTATAGCAATCAGCCCCAGCATTTT

d_call: TRBD1
clone_size: .
j_call: TRBJ2-5
v_call: TRBV5-4
cdr3_aa: CASSLVRTGQETQYF
cdr3_nt: TGTGCCAGCAGCTTGGTACGGACAGGCCAAGAGACCCAGTACTTC

d_call: TRBD1
clone_size: .
j_call: TRBJ2-2
v_call: TRBV2
cdr3_aa: CASTPPARTGRTGELFF
cdr3_nt: TGTGCCAGCACCCCCCCCGCCAGGACAGGGCGAACCGGGGAGCTGTTTTTT

d_call: .
clone_size: .
j_call: TRBJ1-6
v_call: TRBV3-1/TRBV3-2
cdr3_aa: CASSQDIAGLSPLHF
cdr3_nt: TGTGCCAGCAGCCAAGATATTGCGGGGCTGTCACCCCTCCACTTT

d_call: .
clone_size: .
j_call: TRBJ2-3
v_call: TRBV28
cdr3_aa: CASSSSGYTQYF
cdr3_nt: TGTGCCAGCAGTTCATCGGGTTATACGCAGTATTTT

d_call: TRBD1
clone_size: .
j_call: TRBJ1-2
v_call: TRBV7-9
cdr3_aa: CASSLPQGGYGYTF
cdr3_nt: TGTGCCAGCAGCTTACCGCAGGGGGGGTATGGCTACACCTTC

d_call: .
clone_size: .
j_call: TRBJ1-2
v_call: TRBV12-3/TRBV12-4
cdr3_aa: CASSFSGSGYTF
cdr3_nt: TGTGCCAGCAGTTTTTCCGGGTCTGGCTACACCTTC

d_call: TRBD1
clone_size: .
j_call: TRBJ2-1
v_call: TRBV14
cdr3_aa: CASSNYRGLNEQFF
cdr3_nt: TGTGCCAGCAGCAACTACAGGGGGCTTAATGAGCAGTTCTTC

d_call: TRBD1
clone_size: once
j_call: TRBJ2-1
v_call: TRBV14
cdr3_aa: CASSQVHRGTYNEQFF
cdr3_nt: TGTGCCAGCAGCCAAGTGCACAGGGGCACCTACAATGAGCAGTTCTTC

d_call: .
clone_size: .
j_call: TRBJ2-5
v_call: TRBV6-1
cdr3_aa: CASSVAPVEETQYF
cdr3_nt: TGTGCCAGCAGTGTAGCCCCCGTCGAAGAGACCCAGTACTTC

d_call: TRBD1
clone_size: .
j_call: TRBJ1-1
v_call: TRBV19
cdr3_aa: CASSPRPGQHSHEAFF
cdr3_nt: TGTGCCAGTAGTCCCAGACCGGGACAGCACTCGCATGAAGCTTTCTTT